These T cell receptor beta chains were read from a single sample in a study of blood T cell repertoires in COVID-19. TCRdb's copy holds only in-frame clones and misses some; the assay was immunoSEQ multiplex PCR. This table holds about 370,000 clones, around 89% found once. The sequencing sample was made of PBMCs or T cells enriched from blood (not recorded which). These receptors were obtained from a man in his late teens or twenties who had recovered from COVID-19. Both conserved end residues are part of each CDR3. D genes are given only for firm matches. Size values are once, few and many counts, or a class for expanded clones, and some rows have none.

DNA: TGCGCCAGCAGCCAAGACGTCGCGGGAGGAAGGGGAAATGAGCAGTTCTTC
CDR3: CASSQDVAGGRGNEQFF
V: TRBV4-1
J: TRBJ2-1
D: TRBD2
size: NA

DNA: TGTGCCAGCAGTTTTGTAGCTTTAGGGGAGCTGTTTTTT
CDR3: CASSFVALGELFF
V: TRBV12-3/TRBV12-4
J: TRBJ2-2
D: NA
size: NA

DNA: TGCGCCAGCAAGTTTTTGCTAGCCGACACAGATACGCAGTATTTT
CDR3: CASKFLLADTDTQYF
V: TRBV5-1
J: TRBJ2-3
D: NA
size: few

DNA: TGTGCCAGCAGCTTAGGGGCCGCCCGGCTTGAAAAACTGTTTTTT
CDR3: CASSLGAARLEKLFF
V: TRBV7-8
J: TRBJ1-4
D: NA
size: NA

DNA: TGTGCCAGCAGTTACTCGACCCTAGCGGGGGAGTTTGAGCAGTTCTTC
CDR3: CASSYSTLAGEFEQFF
V: TRBV6-5
J: TRBJ2-1
D: TRBD2
size: NA

DNA: TGTGCCAGCACCGGACAGGGGGCCCACCAAGAGACCCAGTACTTC
CDR3: CASTGQGAHQETQYF
V: TRBV2
J: TRBJ2-5
D: TRBD1
size: NA

DNA: TGTGCCAGCTCACTAGTACAGGGGAATGACATTCAGTACTTC
CDR3: CASSLVQGNDIQYF
V: TRBV18
J: TRBJ2-4
D: TRBD1
size: NA

DNA: TGCAGCGGCGGGGAACTTAACACCGGGGAGCTGTTTTTT
CDR3: CSGGELNTGELFF
V: TRBV29-1
J: TRBJ2-2
D: NA
size: NA

DNA: TGTGCCAGCAGCTTCCCAGGGGATCTGATTGAGCAGTTCTTC
CDR3: CASSFPGDLIEQFF
V: TRBV11-2
J: TRBJ2-1
D: NA
size: NA

DNA: TGTGCCAGTAGTACACGACAGGGAATCACTGAAGCTTTCTTT
CDR3: CASSTRQGITEAFF
V: TRBV19
J: TRBJ1-1
D: TRBD1
size: NA

DNA: TGTGCCAGCACCCTTGGGAGGGAGCAGTACTTC
CDR3: CASTLGREQYF
V: TRBV11-2
J: TRBJ2-7
D: NA
size: NA

DNA: TGTGCCAGCAGCCAGGGAGGGGGGGTCTTGGACTTC
CDR3: CASSQGGGVLDF
V: TRBV3-1/TRBV3-2
J: TRBJ2-5
D: NA
size: NA

DNA: TGCGCCAGCAGCCAAACCCAGGGGCGGACTGAAGCTTTCTTT
CDR3: CASSQTQGRTEAFF
V: TRBV4-1
J: TRBJ1-1
D: NA
size: NA

DNA: TGTGCCAGCAGCTTGGCCAGCTCCTACGAGCAGTACTTC
CDR3: CASSLASSYEQYF
V: TRBV5-6
J: TRBJ2-7
D: NA
size: NA

DNA: TGTGCCAGCTCCCGCCAGACAGTTACCTATAATTCACCCCTCCACTTT
CDR3: CASSRQTVTYNSPLHF
V: TRBV18
J: TRBJ1-6
D: NA
size: NA

DNA: TGTGCCAGCAGCCAAGATGCTAGCGGGGGGGCAAACATTCAGTACTTC
CDR3: CASSQDASGGANIQYF
V: TRBV4-2
J: TRBJ2-4
D: TRBD2
size: NA